The 2 T cell receptor beta chains presented below share a single source sample, sequenced in a study of beta chain features in type 1 diabetes. Isolated RNA was reverse transcribed in full, so expressed TCRB transcripts were sequenced. This table comes from immunoSEQ multiplex PCR, and its TCRdb copy is limited to in-frame clones, with some not included. The repertoire consists of roughly 240,000 clones, with approximately 25% occurring once and the leading ten covering 0.012%. General study findings and limits: TCRB CDR3s from Type 1 diabetes patients were moderately but significantly shorter in all four CD4+ subsets.

Antigens for these TCRs are unknown. The sample comprised naive CD4+ T cells from blood. The receptors were sampled from a woman aged 25 to 39 with type 1 diabetes.

There are a few counts of this clone. V and J are TRBV9 and TRBJ1-2, with D possibly being TRBD1 (6 bases). This CDR3 has 13 amino acids. V gave up 2 bases and J gave up 7 bases, with 12 bases separating them. The V gene's germline CDR1 is SGDLS and CDR2 YYNGEE. The chain's CDR3 is CASSVAGVIGYTF. The CDR3 region has the DNA TGTGCCAGCAGCGTTGCAGGGGTCATTGGCTACACCTTC.

The V gene is TRBV30, the J gene TRBJ2-7; TRBD1 is a possible D gene (6 bases). V lost 4 bases and J 2 bases, leaving 12 bases between the germline ends. The CDR3 extends over 13 amino acids. Germline loops: CDR1 GTSNPN, CDR2 SVGIG (reference sequence). The CDR3 spells CAWTRQEPYEQYF. Written as DNA, the CDR3 is TGTGCCTGGACGAGACAGGAGCCCTACGAGCAGTACTTC.